This TCR beta chain was sequenced in a study of early T cells in non-severe SARS-CoV-2 infection (dated by TCRdb to the early 2020s). Study-wide context: Because TCR sequencing relied on bulk RNA taken from unsorted whole blood, pairing of alpha and beta chains was not possible. Overall study outcomes, separate from this receptor: VDJdb matching was skewed toward anti-spike CD8 responses and likely underestimated virus-specific expansions by missing private and CD4 specificities.

Between the V and J ends, shortened by 3 bases and 8 bases respectively, the junction contains 12 bases. Looking up the germline V gene (reference sequence) yields CDR1 MNHEY and CDR2 SMNVEV. The CDR3 contains 13 residues, cysteine and phenylalanine counted. The read is trimmed to its CDR3 DNA, 39 bases read in frame from base 1. Library creation used 5' RACE. Data came from a NextSeq 500. To correct for sequencing error and PCR bias, the TCR library protocol tagged individual cDNA molecules with unique molecular identifiers. TCR alpha and beta chains were both sequenced, and the abundances of alpha and beta sequences in each sample were closely correlated with each other. The source study handled its data this way. V gene, J gene and CDR3 annotation of TCR sequences was performed with Decombinator V4. Expanded TCRs were defined as changing significantly between any two time points under a Poisson model with p below 0.0001. TCR abundances were normalised to the total number of TCRs sequenced per sample and were expressed as counts per million. MAIT TCRs were defined by TRAV1-2 paired with TRAJ12, TRAJ20 or TRAJ33, and iNKT TCRs by TRAV10 paired with TRAJ18. VDJdb, accessed on 1 November 2021, was searched for TCRs annotated for CMV, EBV and SARS-CoV-2, and TCRs annotated for more than one antigen were excluded. TCRdb reprocessing: public reads trimmed at Q25 with fastp, clones called with MiXCR, in-frame beta chains kept. Rows with a matching CDR3 protein are joined into one entry that keeps the most common DNA and genes. These V and J calls are TCRdb output, not the study's own analysis. The sample table holds around 84,000 distinct CDR3 sequences, of which roughly 12% were seen once. About 2.7% of the sample rests with the top ten.

This clonotype has more than one count but fewer than ten. Its antigen is not yet known. No much larger clone is present one base from it, and per-base qualities are unavailable. Set within a cohort of healthcare workers in London, UK, this nested case-control study involved weekly PCR testing of nasopharyngeal swabs along with blood sampling. Healthcare workers were enrolled in the week of the UK lockdown, from 23 to 31 March 2020, and were followed every week for up to roughly 15 weeks. This clonotype was obtained from an adult who was a healthcare worker with PCR-confirmed SARS-CoV-2 infection or an uninfected control (not recorded which). The sequence joins TRBV27 to TRBJ2-3; the D region is possibly TRBD1 or TRBD2, each matching across 5 bases. The sequencing sample was made of whole blood. This receptor has the CDR3 CASSLGPSATQYF. The DNA sequence is as follows: TGTGCCAGCAGTTTGGGACCAAGCGCTACGCAGTATTTT.